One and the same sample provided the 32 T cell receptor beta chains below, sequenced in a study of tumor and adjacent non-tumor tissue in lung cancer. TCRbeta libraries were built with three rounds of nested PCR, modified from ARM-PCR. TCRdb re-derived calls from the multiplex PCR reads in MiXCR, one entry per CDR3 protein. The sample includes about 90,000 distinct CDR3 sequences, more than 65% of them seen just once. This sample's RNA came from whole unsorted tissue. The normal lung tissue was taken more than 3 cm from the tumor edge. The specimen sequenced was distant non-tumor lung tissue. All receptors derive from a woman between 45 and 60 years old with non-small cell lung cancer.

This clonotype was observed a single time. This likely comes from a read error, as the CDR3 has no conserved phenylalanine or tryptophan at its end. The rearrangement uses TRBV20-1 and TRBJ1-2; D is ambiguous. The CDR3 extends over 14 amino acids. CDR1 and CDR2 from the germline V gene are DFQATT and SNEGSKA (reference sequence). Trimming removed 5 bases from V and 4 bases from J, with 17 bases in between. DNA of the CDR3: TGCAGTGCTGCCCTTTACAACCGCGGCTATGGCTACACCTCC. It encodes CSAALYNRGYGYTS.

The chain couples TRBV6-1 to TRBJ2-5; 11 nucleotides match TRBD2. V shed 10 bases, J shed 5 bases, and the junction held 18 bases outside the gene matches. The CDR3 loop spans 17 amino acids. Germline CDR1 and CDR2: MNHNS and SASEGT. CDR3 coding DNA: TGTGCCAACACTGAAGAGGTAGCGGGAGGGCGGGGGGAGACCCAGTACTTC. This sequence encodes CANTEEVAGGRGETQYF.

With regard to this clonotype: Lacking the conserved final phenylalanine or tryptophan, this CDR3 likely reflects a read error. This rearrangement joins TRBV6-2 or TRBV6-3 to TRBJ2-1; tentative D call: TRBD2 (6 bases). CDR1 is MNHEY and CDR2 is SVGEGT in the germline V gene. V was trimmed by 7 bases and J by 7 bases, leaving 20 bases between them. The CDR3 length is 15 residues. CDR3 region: CASNPGLTGVNEQFS. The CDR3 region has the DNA TGTGCCAGCAACCCCGGACTAACGGGTGTAAATGAGCAGTTCTCC.

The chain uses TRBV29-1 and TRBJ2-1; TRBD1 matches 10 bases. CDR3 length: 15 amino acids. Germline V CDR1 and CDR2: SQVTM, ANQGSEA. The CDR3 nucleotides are TGCAGTTGTGCTACCAGGACAGGGGGGTACAATGAGCAGTTCTTC. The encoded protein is CSCATRTGGYNEQFF.

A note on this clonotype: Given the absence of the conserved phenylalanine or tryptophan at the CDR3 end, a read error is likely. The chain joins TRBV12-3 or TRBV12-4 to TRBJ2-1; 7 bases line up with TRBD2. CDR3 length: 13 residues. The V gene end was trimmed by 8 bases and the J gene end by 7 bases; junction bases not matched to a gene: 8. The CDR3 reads CASGRPAGNEQFL. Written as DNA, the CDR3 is TGTGCCAGCGGGAGACCAGCGGGGAATGAGCAGTTCTTA.

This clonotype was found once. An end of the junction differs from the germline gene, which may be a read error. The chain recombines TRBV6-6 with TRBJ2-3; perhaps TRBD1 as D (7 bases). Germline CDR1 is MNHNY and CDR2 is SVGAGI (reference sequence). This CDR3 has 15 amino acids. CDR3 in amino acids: CTSTQGGQYTYTQYF. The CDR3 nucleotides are TGTACCAGCACGCAGGGGGGACAATACACATATACGCAGTATTTT.

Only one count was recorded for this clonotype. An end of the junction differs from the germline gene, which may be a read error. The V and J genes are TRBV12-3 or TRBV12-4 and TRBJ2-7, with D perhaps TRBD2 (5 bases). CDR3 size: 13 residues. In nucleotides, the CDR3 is TGTATCAGCAGTAGCGCATTAACCTACGAGCAGTGCTTC. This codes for CISSSALTYEQCF.

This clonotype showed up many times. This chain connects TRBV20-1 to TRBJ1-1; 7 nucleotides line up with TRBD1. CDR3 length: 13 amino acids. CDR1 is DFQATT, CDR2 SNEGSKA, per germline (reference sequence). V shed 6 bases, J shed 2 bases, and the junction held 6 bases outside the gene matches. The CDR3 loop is CSAAGQTNTEAFF. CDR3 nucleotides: TGCAGTGCGGCGGGACAGACCAACACTGAAGCTTTCTTT.

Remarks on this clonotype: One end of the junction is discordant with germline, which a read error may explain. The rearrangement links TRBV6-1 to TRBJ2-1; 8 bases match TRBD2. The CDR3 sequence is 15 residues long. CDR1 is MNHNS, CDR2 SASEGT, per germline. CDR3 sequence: CASSEQTGGGNVQSF. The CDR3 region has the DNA TGTGCCAGTAGTGAACAGACGGGGGGGGGCAATGTGCAGTCCTTC.

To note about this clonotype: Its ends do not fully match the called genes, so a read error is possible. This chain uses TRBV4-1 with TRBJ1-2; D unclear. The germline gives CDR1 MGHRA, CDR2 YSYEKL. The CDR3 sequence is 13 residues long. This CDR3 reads CASRQDGMGGYTF. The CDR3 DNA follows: TGCGCCAGCAGGCAAGATGGGATGGGCGGCTACACATTC.

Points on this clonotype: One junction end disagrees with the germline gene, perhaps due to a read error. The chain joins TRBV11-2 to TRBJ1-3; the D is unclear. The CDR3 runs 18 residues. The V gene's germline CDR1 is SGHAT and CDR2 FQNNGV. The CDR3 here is CASSLYPRTGDSGKTIYF. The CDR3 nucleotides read TGTGCCAGCAGCTTATACCCCCGGACTGGCGACTCTGGAAAAACCATATATTTT.

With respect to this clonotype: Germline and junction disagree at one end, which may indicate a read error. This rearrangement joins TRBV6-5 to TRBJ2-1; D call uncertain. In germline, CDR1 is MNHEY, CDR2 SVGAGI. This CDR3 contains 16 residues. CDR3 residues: CPSSYSALLLDSEQFF. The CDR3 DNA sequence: TGTCCCAGCAGTTACTCGGCTCTACTCCTAGATAGTGAGCAGTTCTTC.

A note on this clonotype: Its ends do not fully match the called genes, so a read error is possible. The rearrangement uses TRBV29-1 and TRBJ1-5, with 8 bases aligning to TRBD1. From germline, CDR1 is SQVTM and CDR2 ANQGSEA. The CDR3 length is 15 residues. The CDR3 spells CRATSPGGSNKPQHF. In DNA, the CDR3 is TGCAGGGCCACCTCGCCAGGGGGCAGCAATAAGCCCCAGCATTTT.

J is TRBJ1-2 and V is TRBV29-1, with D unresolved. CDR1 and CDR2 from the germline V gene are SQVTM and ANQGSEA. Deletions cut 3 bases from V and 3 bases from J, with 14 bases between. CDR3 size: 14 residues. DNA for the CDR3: TGCAGCGTTGAGAGGATAGGGAGGTACTATGGCTACACCTTC. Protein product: CSVERIGRYYGYTF.

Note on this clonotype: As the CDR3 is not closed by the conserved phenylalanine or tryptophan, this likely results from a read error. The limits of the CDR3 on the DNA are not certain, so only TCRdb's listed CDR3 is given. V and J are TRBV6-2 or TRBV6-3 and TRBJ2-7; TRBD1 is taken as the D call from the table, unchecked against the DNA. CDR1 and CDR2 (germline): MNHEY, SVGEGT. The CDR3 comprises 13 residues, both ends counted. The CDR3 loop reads CASNDRGRHEEYL.

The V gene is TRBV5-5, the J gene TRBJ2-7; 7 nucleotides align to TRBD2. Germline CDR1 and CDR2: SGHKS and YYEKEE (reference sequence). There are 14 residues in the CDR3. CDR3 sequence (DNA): TGTGCTAGAAGCTTTAATGCGGGAGTGCGGGAGCAGTACTTC. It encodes CARSFNAGVREQYF.

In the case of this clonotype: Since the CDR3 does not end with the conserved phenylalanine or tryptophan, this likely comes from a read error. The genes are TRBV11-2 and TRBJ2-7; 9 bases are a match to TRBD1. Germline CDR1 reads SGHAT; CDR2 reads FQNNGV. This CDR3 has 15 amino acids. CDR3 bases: TGTGGCAGCAGGACCGGGACAGGGCGCACCTACGAGCAGTACATC. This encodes CGSRTGTGRTYEQYI.

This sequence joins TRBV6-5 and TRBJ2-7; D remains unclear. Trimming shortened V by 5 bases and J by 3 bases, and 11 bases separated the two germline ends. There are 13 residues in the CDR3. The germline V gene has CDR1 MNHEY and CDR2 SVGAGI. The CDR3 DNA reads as TGTGCCAGCAGTCTATACGACAACTACGAGCAGTACTTC. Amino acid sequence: CASSLYDNYEQYF.

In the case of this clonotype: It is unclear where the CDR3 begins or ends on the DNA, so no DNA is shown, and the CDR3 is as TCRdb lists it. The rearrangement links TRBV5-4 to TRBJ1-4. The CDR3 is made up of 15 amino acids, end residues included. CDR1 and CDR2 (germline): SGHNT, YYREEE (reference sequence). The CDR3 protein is CASSMWAGGSEELLF.

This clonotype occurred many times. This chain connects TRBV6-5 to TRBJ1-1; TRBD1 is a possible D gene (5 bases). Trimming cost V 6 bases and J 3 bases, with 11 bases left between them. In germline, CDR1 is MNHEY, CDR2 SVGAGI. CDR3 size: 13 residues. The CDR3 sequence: CASSSAGYTEAFF. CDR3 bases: TGTGCCAGCAGCTCCGCAGGGTACACTGAAGCTTTCTTT.

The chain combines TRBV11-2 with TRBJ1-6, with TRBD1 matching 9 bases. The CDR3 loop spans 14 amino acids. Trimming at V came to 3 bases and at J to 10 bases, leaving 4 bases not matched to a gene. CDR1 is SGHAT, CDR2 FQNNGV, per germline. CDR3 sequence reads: CASSFLTGGSPLHF. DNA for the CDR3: TGTGCCAGCAGCTTTCTGACAGGGGGATCACCCCTCCACTTT.

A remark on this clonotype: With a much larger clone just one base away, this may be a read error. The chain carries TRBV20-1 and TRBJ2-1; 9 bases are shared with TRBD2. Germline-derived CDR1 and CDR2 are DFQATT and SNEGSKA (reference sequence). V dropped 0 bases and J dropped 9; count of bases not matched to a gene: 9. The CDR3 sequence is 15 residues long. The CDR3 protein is CSARDGASGIGEQFF. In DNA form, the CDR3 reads TGCAGTGCTAGAGACGGGGCTAGCGGGATAGGTGAGCAGTTCTTC.

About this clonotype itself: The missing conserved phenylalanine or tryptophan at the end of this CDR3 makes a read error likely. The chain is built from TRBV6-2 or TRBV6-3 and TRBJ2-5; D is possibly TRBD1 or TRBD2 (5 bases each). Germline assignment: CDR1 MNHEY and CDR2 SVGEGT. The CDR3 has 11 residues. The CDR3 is CVSRTLGAQYL. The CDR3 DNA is TGTGTCAGCAGAACACTAGGGGCCCAGTACCTC.

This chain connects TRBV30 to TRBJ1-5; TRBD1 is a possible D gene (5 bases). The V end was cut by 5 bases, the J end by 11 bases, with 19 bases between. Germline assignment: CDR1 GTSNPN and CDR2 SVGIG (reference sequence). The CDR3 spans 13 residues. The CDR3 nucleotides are TGTGCCTGGTCGGACGGCGGGGGAAGGGCCCAGCATTTT. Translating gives CAWSDGGGRAQHF.

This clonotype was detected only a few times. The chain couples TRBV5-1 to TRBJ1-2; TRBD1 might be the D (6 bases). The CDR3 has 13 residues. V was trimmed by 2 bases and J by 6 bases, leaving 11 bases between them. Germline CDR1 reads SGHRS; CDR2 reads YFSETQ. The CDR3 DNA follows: TGCGCCAGCAGCTTCGGACAGAGAAATGGCTACACCTTC. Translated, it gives CASSFGQRNGYTF.

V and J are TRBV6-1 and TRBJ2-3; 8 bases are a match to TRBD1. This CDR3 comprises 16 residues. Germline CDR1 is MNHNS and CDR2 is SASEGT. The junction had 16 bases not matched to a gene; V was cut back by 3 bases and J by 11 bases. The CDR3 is CASSEFAGGGIGMQYF. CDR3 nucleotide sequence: TGTGCCAGCAGTGAGTTTGCAGGGGGCGGAATAGGTATGCAGTATTTT.

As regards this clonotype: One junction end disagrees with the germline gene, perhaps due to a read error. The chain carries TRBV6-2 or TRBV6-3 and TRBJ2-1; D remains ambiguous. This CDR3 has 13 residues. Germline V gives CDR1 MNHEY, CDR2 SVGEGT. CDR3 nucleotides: TGTGCCAAGAGTTTAGCCCCTTACAATGAGCTGTTCTTC. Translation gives CAKSLAPYNELFF.

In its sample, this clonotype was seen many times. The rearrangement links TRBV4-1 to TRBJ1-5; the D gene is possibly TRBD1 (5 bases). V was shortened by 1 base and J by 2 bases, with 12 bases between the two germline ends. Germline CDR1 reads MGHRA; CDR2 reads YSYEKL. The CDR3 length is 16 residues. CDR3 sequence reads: CASSQVPGGGNQPQHF. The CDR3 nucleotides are TGCGCCAGCAGCCAAGTTCCGGGAGGGGGCAATCAGCCCCAGCATTTT.

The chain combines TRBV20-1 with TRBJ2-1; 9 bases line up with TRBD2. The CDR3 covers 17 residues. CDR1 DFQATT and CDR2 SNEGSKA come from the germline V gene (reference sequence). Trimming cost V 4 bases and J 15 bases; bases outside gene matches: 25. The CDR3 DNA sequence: TGCAGTGCTATAGCTGGGGGTAGTTGGCGGGAGGGCCGGAGGCGGTTCTTC. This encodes CSAIAGGSWREGRRRFF.

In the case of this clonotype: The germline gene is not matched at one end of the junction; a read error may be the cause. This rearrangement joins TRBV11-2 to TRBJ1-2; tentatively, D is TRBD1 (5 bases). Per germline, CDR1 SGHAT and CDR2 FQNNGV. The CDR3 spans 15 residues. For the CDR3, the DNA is TGTGCCAGCAGCTCACGACACGAGGGGTGCTATGGCCACACCTTC. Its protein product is CASSSRHEGCYGHTF.

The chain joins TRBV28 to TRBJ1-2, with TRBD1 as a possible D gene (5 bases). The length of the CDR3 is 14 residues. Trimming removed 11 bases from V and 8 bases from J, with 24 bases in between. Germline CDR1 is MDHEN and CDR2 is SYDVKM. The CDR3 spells CAGTRGGALNGYTF. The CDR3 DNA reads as TGTGCCGGCACCCGGGGAGGGGCTCTAAACGGCTACACCTTC.

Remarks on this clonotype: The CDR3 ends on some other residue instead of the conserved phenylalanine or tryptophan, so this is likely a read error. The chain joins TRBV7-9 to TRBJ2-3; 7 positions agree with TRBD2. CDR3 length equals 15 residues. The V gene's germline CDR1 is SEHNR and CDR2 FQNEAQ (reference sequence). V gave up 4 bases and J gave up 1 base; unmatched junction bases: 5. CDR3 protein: CASSSSGYGTDTQYL. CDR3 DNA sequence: TGTGCCAGCAGCTCTAGCGGATATGGCACAGATACGCAGTATTTG.